This T cell receptor beta chain was profiled in a study of cytomegalovirus exposure and HLA in healthy donors. A multiplex PCR was run with 60 Vbeta primers and 13 Jbeta primers. This table comes from immunoSEQ multiplex PCR, and its TCRdb copy is limited to in-frame clones, with some not included. The data contain under 250,000 clones, about 82% of them singletons. There are 17 residues in the CDR3. The germline V gene encodes CDR1 MNHEY and CDR2 SMNVEV (reference sequence). Trimming took 5 bases from V and 3 from J, leaving 17 bases between them. Sequencing input: PBMCs. This clonotype was obtained from a woman aged 50 to 60 in good health and CMV-seronegative. The V call is TRBV27, the J call TRBJ2-6, with D perhaps TRBD2 (7 bases). In DNA form, the CDR3 reads TGTGCCAGCAGTCGGGACGGGGGGCTCGGTGGGGCCAACGTCCTGACTTTC. Amino acids: CASSRDGGLGGANVLTF.